One T cell receptor (beta chain) is described in this entry. Its antigen is not identified. CDR3 length: 15 residues. Per germline, CDR1 SEHNR and CDR2 FQNEAQ (reference sequence). Between the trimmed V and J ends, which lost 4 bases and 10 bases, there was a span of 20 bases. These data are taken from a study of OX40 agonist ivuxolimab in advanced cancers. On the study more broadly: Patients took ivuxolimab, an agonistic anti-OX40 (CD134) antibody. All patients had ivuxolimab intravenously every 2 weeks at 0.01 to 10 mg/kg. Three partial responders included one hepatocellular carcinoma patient and two cutaneous melanoma patients. Study-wide points: Dose levels from 0.1 to 3.0 mg/kg saw CD4+ and CD8+ blood T cells expand clonally by week 6.

Method: immunoSEQ multiplex PCR; TCRdb's copy keeps in-frame clones and lacks some. The sample holds approximately 16,000 clones, 86% seen once. The TCR was taken from an adult with an advanced solid tumor such as melanoma, head and neck, liver or kidney cancer. The chain combines TRBV7-9 with TRBJ2-1; perhaps TRBD2 as D (5 bases). The material sequenced was CD4+ or CD8+ T cells sorted from blood, taken in a trial of the OX40 agonist ivuxolimab. In DNA form, the CDR3 reads TGTGCCAGCAGCTCCGCCAGCGGAAGTGGATGGGAGCAGTTCTTC. Protein: CASSSASGSGWEQFF.